One and the same sample provided the 3 T cell receptor beta chains below, sequenced in a study of blood T cell repertoires in COVID-19. The repertoire was sequenced with immunoSEQ multiplex PCR; TCRdb's copy has only in-frame clones and lacks some. The top ten clones hold 1.9% of a sample with tens of thousands of clones, roughly 89% of them seen once. Sequenced: peripheral blood. These receptors originate from a woman aged 45-65 years in a cohort sampled during active COVID-19.

The chain joins TRBV3-1 (or the pseudogene TRBV3-2) to TRBJ1-1; 8 bases agree with TRBD1. The germline gives CDR1 LGHDT, CDR2 YNNKEL (reference sequence). The CDR3 runs to 16 residues. The ends lost 5 bases at V and 0 bases at J; junction bases unmatched: 8. The CDR3: CASSETGAIMNTEAFF. The CDR3 DNA reads as TGTGCCAGCAGCGAGACAGGGGCTATTATGAACACTGAAGCTTTCTTT.

The chain uses TRBV27 and TRBJ2-1; 8 nucleotides line up with TRBD2. V was clipped by 8 bases and J by 4 bases; unmatched bases: 7. The CDR3 contains 14 residues. The germline V gene has CDR1 MNHEY and CDR2 SMNVEV (reference sequence). For the CDR3, the DNA is TGTGCCAGCCGCTGGGCGGGAGGTTACAATGAGCAGTTCTTC. Translated, it gives CASRWAGGYNEQFF.

The V gene is TRBV19, the J gene TRBJ2-7, with 9 bases matching TRBD2. V lost 7 bases and J lost 2; bases outside the gene matches: 6. Germline V CDR1 and CDR2: LNHDA, SQIVND (reference sequence). The CDR3 consists of 14 residues. In nucleotides, the CDR3 is TGTGCCAGTACCCCGACTAGCGGAACCTACGAGCAGTACTTC. Translating gives CASTPTSGTYEQYF.